The 16 T cell receptor beta chains in this list originate from one sample, sequenced in a study of Ad26.COV2.S vaccination and SARS-CoV-2 variants. Profiled with immunoSEQ multiplex PCR; TCRdb holds only in-frame clones, not every one. Of about 320,000 clones listed, about 82% are singletons. Treatment noted: about 20 received Ad26.COV2.S at low or high dose, single or two shots; about 5 received placebo; per-sample allocation not given. On day 63 after the first injection, vaccine and placebo recipients gave samples. The sample was peripheral blood, taken in a trial of Ad26.COV2.S vaccine versus placebo. These receptor sequences come from a person aged 18-60 years who received the Ad26.COV2.S COVID-19 vaccine or a placebo.

CDR3 sequence: CASKGQNTGELFF. DNA for the CDR3: TGTGCCAGTAAAGGACAGAACACCGGGGAGCTGTTTTTT. This chain uses TRBV19 with TRBJ2-2, with D possibly matching TRBD1 (5 bases). The V end was cut by 7 bases, the J end by 1 base, with 7 bases between. Germline CDR1 is LNHDA and CDR2 is SQIVND (reference sequence). The CDR3 totals 13 residues.

The chain combines TRBV29-1 with TRBJ1-2; TRBD1 aligns across 8 bases. V shed 6 bases, J shed 4 bases, and the junction held 10 bases outside the gene matches. CDR1 and CDR2 (germline): SQVTM, ANQGSEA. The length of the CDR3 is 14 residues. CDR3 region: CSVPTGEGIYGYTF. The CDR3 DNA sequence: TGCAGCGTACCGACAGGGGAAGGGATCTATGGCTACACCTTC.

The V call is TRBV18, the J call TRBJ2-5; D is unclear. Germline CDR1 and CDR2: KGHSH and LQKENI. Trimming shortened V by 5 bases and J by 1 base, and 11 bases separated the two germline ends. The CDR3 is made up of 14 amino acids. CDR3 sequence reads: CASSSQLGQETQYF. CDR3 nucleotide sequence: TGTGCCAGCTCATCGCAGCTAGGCCAAGAGACCCAGTACTTC.

The rearrangement links TRBV6-5 to TRBJ1-2; the match to TRBD1 covers 7 bases. This CDR3 region has 14 residues. CDR1 and CDR2 from the germline V gene are MNHEY and SVGAGI. V lost 2 bases and J lost 6; bases outside the gene matches: 6. The CDR3 protein is CASSYRTGVDGYTF. The DNA of the CDR3 is TGTGCCAGCAGTTACCGTACAGGGGTAGATGGCTACACCTTC.

The V and J genes are TRBV19 and TRBJ2-1; 9 nucleotides agree with TRBD1. Trimming removed 7 bases from V and 0 bases from J; junction bases left unmatched: 4. CDR1 and CDR2 from the germline V gene are LNHDA and SQIVND (reference sequence). The CDR3 loop spans 15 amino acids. CDR3 in amino acids: CASTSTGGSYNEQFF. The DNA for the CDR3 is TGTGCCAGTACCTCGACAGGGGGCTCCTACAATGAGCAGTTCTTC.

V usage is TRBV5-1 and J usage is TRBJ1-2; D remains ambiguous. The V end was cut by 2 bases, the J end by 2 bases, with 10 bases between. CDR3 length: 14 amino acids. Germline loops: CDR1 SGHRS, CDR2 YFSETQ. CDR3 nucleotides: TGCGCCAGCAGCTTAAGGCCCGAAAACTATGGCTACACCTTC. Its translation is CASSLRPENYGYTF.

The chain carries TRBV6-5 and TRBJ1-5; D not resolved. V lost 6 bases and J lost 3, with 15 bases in between. Germline V gives CDR1 MNHEY, CDR2 SVGAGI. CDR3 length: 15 residues. CDR3 in DNA: TGTGCCAGCAGCGGCCGTCACAGCAACAATCAGCCCCAGCATTTT. Translation gives CASSGRHSNNQPQHF.

The count of this clone is one. The CDR3 nucleotides read TGCGCCAGCAGCCAATCCGGCTCACCCCTCCACTTT. Protein product: CASSQSGSPLHF. V usage is TRBV4-3 and J usage is TRBJ1-6, with no clear D. Germline assignment: CDR1 LGHNA and CDR2 YSLEER. There are 12 residues in the CDR3. The V and J ends lost 2 bases and 10 bases respectively, with 6 bases between them.

The chain couples TRBV7-9 to TRBJ1-3; D gene unclear. Germline CDR1 is SEHNR and CDR2 is FQNEAQ (reference sequence). V lost 6 bases, J lost 0 bases, and 18 bases lay in between. The CDR3 runs 17 residues. The DNA of the CDR3 is TGTGCCAGCAGGGAAAACGAAGGATCCCACTCTGGAAACACCATATATTTT. It translates to CASRENEGSHSGNTIYF.

The V gene is TRBV6-5, the J gene TRBJ1-1; D is ambiguous. Germline CDR1 MNHEY, CDR2 SVGAGI. Trimming left V 6 bases short and J 1 base short, with 12 bases between. The CDR3 contains 14 residues. CDR3 region: CASSPRHANTEAFF. The CDR3 bases are TGTGCCAGCAGCCCCAGACACGCGAACACTGAAGCTTTCTTT.

The chain couples TRBV14 to TRBJ1-2; TRBD1 is a possible D gene (5 bases). This CDR3 has 14 residues. V lost 0 bases and J 8 bases, leaving 13 bases between the germline ends. CDR1 is SGHDN and CDR2 is FVKESK in the germline V gene. The CDR3 DNA reads TGTGCCAGCAGCCAAGAGTCCAGGGCGATCGGCTACACCTTC. Translation gives CASSQESRAIGYTF. Looking up the rest from reference TRBV14 and TRBJ1-2 gives the full variable domain: EAGVTQFPSHSVIEKGQTVTLRCDPISGHDNLYWYRRVMGKEIKFLLHFVKESKQDESGMPNNRFLAERTGGTYSTLKVQPAELEDSGVYFCASSQESRAIGYTFGSGTRLTVV.

The chain carries TRBV19 and TRBJ1-1; D possibly corresponds to TRBD1 (6 bases). The CDR3 consists of 16 residues. V was shortened by 5 bases and J by 5 bases, with 21 bases between the two germline ends. Germline loops: CDR1 LNHDA, CDR2 SQIVND (reference sequence). The CDR3 DNA is TGTGCCAGTAGTCTCTCCCCCAATACAGGGTTGACTGAAGCTTTCTTT. Its translation: CASSLSPNTGLTEAFF. The full variable domain, rest sourced from reference TRBV19 and TRBJ1-1, is DGGITQSPKYLFRKEGQNVTLSCEQNLNHDAMYWYRQDPGQGLRLIYYSQIVNDFQKGDIAEGYSVSREKKESFPLTVTSAQKNPTAFYLCASSLSPNTGLTEAFFGQGTRLTVV.

The rearrangement uses TRBV27 and TRBJ1-6; no reliable D call. The CDR3 consists of 13 residues. From germline, CDR1 is MNHEY and CDR2 SMNVEV (reference sequence). Trimming cost V 8 bases and J 7 bases, with 12 bases left between them. CDR3 in amino acids: CASRDGLNSPLHF. CDR3 coding DNA: TGTGCCAGCCGGGATGGGTTAAATTCACCCCTCCACTTT.

This clone was seen just once. J is TRBJ2-7 and V is TRBV5-6; D is unresolved. This CDR3 has 13 residues. In germline, CDR1 is SGHDT, CDR2 YYEEEE. The V end lost 4 bases, the J end lost 2 bases, and 10 bases lay between the germline ends. CDR3 bases: TGTGCCAGCAGCCCACTTGGGACCTACGAGCAGTACTTC. Its protein product is CASSPLGTYEQYF.

This chain connects TRBV2 to TRBJ1-1; 7 nucleotides line up with TRBD1. This CDR3 contains 15 residues. V lost 6 bases to trimming and J lost 0 bases; unmatched junction nucleotides: 7. Per the germline V gene, CDR1 is SNHLY and CDR2 is FYNNEI. The CDR3 coding sequence is TGTGCCAGCAGAAGACAGGGACTCGTGAACACTGAAGCTTTCTTT. Translating it yields CASRRQGLVNTEAFF.

The chain carries TRBV4-3 and TRBJ2-7; the D gene is possibly TRBD2 (6 bases). With 3 bases removed from V and 2 bases from J, the gap between germline ends came to 14 bases. This CDR3 is 15 amino acids long. The V gene's germline CDR1 is LGHNA and CDR2 YSLEER. In DNA, the CDR3 is TGCGCCAGCAGCCATAGACCGGGAGAAACCTACGAGCAGTACTTC. This encodes CASSHRPGETYEQYF.